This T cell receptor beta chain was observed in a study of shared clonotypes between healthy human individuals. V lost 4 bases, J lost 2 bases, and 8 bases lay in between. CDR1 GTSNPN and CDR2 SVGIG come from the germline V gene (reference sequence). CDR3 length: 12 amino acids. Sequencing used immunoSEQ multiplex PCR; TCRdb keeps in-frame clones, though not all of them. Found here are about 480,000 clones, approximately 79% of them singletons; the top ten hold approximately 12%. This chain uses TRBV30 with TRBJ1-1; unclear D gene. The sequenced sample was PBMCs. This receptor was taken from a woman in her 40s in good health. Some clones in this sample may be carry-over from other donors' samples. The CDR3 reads CAWNPGNTEAFF. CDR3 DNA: TGTGCCTGGAATCCCGGCAACACTGAAGCTTTCTTT.